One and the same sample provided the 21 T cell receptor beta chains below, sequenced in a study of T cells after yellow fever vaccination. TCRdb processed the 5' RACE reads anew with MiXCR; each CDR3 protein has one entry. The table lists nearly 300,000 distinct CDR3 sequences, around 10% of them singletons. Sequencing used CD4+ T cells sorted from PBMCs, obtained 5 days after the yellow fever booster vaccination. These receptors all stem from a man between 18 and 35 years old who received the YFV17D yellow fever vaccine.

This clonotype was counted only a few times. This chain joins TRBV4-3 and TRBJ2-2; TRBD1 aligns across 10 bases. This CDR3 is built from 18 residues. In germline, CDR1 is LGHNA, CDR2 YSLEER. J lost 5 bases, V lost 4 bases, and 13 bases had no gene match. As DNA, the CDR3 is TGCGCCAGCAGCCCCATTTACTCGACAGGGGGCAGAACCGGGGAGCTGTTTTTT. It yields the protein CASSPIYSTGGRTGELFF.

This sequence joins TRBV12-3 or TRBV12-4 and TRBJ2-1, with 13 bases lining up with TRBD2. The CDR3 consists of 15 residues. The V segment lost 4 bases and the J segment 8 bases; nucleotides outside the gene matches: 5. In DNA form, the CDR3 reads TGTGCCAGCAGTTGGCGGACTAGCGGGGGCTATGAGCAGTTCTTC. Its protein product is CASSWRTSGGYEQFF.

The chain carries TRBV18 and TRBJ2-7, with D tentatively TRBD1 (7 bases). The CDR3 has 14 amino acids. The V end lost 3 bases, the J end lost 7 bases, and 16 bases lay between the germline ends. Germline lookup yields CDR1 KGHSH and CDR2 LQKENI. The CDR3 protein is CASSPRQGREEQYF. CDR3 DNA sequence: TGTGCCAGCTCACCCCGACAGGGCCGGGAGGAGCAGTACTTC.

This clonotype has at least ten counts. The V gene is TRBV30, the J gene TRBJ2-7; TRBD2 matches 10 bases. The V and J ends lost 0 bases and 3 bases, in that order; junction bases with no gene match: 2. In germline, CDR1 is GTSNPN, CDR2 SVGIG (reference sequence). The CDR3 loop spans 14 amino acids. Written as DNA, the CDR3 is TGTGCCTGGAGTGTTCTAGCGGGGGTCTACGAGCAGTACTTC. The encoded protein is CAWSVLAGVYEQYF.

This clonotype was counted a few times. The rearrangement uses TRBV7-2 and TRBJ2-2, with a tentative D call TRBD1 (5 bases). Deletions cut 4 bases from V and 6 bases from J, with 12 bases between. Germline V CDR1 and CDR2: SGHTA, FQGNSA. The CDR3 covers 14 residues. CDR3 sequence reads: CASSSGFVAGELFF. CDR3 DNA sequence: TGTGCCAGCAGCTCAGGGTTCGTCGCCGGGGAGCTGTTTTTT.

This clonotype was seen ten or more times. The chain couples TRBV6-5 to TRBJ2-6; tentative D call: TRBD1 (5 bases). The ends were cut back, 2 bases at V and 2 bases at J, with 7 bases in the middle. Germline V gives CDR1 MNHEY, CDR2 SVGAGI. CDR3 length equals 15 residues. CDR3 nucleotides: TGTGCCAGCAGTTACCAGGGCGCTGGGGCCAACGTCCTGACTTTC. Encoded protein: CASSYQGAGANVLTF.

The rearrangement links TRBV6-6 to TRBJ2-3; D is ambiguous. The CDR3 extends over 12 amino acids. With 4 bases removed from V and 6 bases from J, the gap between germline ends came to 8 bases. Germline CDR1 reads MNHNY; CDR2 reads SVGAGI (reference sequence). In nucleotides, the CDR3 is TGTGCCAGCAGTTCTCCCGCTGATACGCAGTATTTT. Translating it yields CASSSPADTQYF.

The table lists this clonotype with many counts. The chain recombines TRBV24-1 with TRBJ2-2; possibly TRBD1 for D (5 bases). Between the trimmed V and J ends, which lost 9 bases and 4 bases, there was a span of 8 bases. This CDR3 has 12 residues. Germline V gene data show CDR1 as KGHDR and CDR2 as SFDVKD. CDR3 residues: CATGASTGELFF. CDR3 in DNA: TGTGCCACCGGGGCGAGCACCGGGGAGCTGTTTTTT.

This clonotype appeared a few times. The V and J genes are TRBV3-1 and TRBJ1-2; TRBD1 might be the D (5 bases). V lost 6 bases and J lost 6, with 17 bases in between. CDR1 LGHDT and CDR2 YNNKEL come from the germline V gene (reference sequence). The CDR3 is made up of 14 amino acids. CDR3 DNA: TGTGCCAGCAGACCCAGCGGGGCAGAGCATGGCTACACCTTC. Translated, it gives CASRPSGAEHGYTF.

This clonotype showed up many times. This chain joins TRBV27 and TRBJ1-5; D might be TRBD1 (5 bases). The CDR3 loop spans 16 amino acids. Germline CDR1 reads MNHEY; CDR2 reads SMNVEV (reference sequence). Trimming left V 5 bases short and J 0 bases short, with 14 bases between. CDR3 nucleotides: TGTGCCAGCAGTCCGGACAAGTCCCTTAGCAATCAGCCCCAGCATTTT. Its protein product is CASSPDKSLSNQPQHF.

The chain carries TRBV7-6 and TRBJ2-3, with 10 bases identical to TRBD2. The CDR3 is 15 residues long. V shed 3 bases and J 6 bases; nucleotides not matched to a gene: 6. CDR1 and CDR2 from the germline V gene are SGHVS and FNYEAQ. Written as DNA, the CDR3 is TGTGCCAGCAGCTTTCTAGCGGGGGCAGGGGATACGCAGTATTTT. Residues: CASSFLAGAGDTQYF. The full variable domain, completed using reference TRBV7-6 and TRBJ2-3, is GAGVSQSPRYKVTKRGQDVALRCDPISGHVSLYWYRQALGQGPEFLTYFNYEAQQDKSGLPNDRFSAERPEGSISTLTIQRTEQRDSAMYRCASSFLAGAGDTQYFGPGTRLTVL.

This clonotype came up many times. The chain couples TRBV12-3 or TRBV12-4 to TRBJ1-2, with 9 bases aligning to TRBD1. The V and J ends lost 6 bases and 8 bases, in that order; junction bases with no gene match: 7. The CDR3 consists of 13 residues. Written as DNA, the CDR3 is TGTGCCAGCAGGCCGGGACAGGGATCGGGCTACACCTTC. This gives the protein CASRPGQGSGYTF.

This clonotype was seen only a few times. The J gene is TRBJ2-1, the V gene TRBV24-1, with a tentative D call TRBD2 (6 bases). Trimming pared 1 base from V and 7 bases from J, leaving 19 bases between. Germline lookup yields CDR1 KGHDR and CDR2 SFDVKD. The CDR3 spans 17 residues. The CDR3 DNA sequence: TGTGCCACCAGTGATTTTTATTTCGGAGTTAGCGGTAATGAGCAGTTCTTC. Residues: CATSDFYFGVSGNEQFF.

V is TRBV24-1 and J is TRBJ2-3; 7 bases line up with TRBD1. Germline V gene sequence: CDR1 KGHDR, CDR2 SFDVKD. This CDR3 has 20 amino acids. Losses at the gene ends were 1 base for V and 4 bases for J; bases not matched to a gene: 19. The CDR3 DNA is TGTGCCACCAGTGATTTTGGTGGCGCGCGGACAGGAGGTTCATCAGATACGCAGTATTTT. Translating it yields CATSDFGGARTGGSSDTQYF.

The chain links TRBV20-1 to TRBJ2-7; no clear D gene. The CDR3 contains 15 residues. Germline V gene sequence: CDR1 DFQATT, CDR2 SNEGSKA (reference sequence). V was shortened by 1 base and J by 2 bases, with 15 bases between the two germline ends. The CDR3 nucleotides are TGCAGTGCTAGAGGAGACAACCTAAAAGCCTACGAGCAGTACTTC. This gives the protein CSARGDNLKAYEQYF.

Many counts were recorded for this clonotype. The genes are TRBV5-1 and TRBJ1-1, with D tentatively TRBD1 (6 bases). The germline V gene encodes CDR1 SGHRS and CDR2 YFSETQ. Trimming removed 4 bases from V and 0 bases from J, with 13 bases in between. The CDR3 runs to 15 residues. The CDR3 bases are TGCGCCAGCAGCCCGCCGACAGGCTTGAACACTGAAGCTTTCTTT. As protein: CASSPPTGLNTEAFF.

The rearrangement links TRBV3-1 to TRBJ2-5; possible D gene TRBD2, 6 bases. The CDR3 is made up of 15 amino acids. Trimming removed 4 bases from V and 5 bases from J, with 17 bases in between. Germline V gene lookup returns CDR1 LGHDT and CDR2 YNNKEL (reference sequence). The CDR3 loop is CASSLELAGRETQYF. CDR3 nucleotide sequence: TGTGCCAGCAGCCTCGAACTAGCAGGGCGGGAGACCCAGTACTTC.

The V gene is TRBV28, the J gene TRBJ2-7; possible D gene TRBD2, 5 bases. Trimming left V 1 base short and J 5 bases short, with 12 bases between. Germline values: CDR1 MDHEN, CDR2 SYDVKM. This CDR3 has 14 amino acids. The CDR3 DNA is TGTGCCAGCAGTTTATCGCCTAGCCAAAACGAGCAGTACGTC. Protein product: CASSLSPSQNEQYV.

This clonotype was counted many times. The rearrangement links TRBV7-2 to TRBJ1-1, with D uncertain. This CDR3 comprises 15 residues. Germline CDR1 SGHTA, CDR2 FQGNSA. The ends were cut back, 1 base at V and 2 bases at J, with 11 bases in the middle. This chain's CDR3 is CASSLVPEVNTEAFF. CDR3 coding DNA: TGTGCCAGCAGCTTAGTGCCGGAGGTCAACACTGAAGCTTTCTTT.

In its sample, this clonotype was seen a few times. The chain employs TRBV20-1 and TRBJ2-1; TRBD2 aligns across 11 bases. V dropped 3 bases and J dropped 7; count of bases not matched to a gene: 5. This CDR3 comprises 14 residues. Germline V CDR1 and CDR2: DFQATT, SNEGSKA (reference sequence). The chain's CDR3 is CSASYSGGANEQFF. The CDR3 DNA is TGCAGTGCTAGTTATAGCGGGGGGGCAAATGAGCAGTTCTTC.

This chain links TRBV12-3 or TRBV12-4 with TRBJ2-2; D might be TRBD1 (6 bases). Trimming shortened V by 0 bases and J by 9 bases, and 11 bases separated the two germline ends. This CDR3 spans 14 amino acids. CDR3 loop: CASSLALQGRELFF. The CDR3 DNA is TGTGCCAGCAGTTTAGCGCTACAGGGCCGGGAGCTGTTTTTT.